This entry lists 10 T cell receptor beta chains sequenced from one sample in a study of identical twins. TCRdb passed the 5' RACE reads through MiXCR, listing each CDR3 protein once. Of about 470,000 distinct CDR3 sequences listed, roughly 26% are singletons. These data also formed part of another study, on T cells expressing NK-cell markers.

The sequenced material came from CD4+ T cells sorted from blood. These receptors all stem from a woman younger than 30 in good health.

A few counts support this clonotype. This chain uses TRBV12-3 or TRBV12-4 with TRBJ1-1, with 8 positions matching TRBD1. The CDR3 spans 16 residues. V lost 6 bases and J lost 1; bases outside the gene matches: 10. CDR3 protein: CASRPNRGTGNTEAFF. The CDR3 coding sequence is TGTGCCAGCAGACCGAACCGTGGGACAGGGAACACTGAAGCTTTCTTT.

CDR3 sequence (DNA): TGTGCCAGCAGCTATTCCGGACAGAGCTCCTACAATGAGCAGTTCTTC. Its protein is CASSYSGQSSYNEQFF. The chain combines TRBV9 with TRBJ2-1; D may be TRBD1 (6 bases). Germline lookup yields CDR1 SGDLS and CDR2 YYNGEE. The CDR3 covers 16 residues. V shed 4 bases and J shed 0 bases, with 14 bases lying between them.

J is TRBJ2-2 and V is TRBV5-1, with 11 bases aligning to TRBD2. This CDR3 has 15 residues. V shed 4 bases and J 6 bases; nucleotides not matched to a gene: 5. Germline CDR1 and CDR2: SGHRS and YFSETQ. The CDR3 here is CASSKTSGSAGELFF. CDR3 nucleotides: TGCGCCAGCAGCAAAACTAGCGGGAGCGCCGGGGAGCTGTTTTTT.

V usage is TRBV5-8 and J usage is TRBJ2-7; tentative D call: TRBD1 (6 bases). The CDR3 runs 16 residues. With 0 bases removed from V and 5 bases from J, the gap between germline ends came to 18 bases. Germline V CDR1 and CDR2: SGHTS, YDEGEE. The CDR3 DNA reads as TGTGCCAGCAGCTTGGCCGGGATAGGGGGACCCCACGAGCAGTACTTC. It codes for CASSLAGIGGPHEQYF.

A few counts support this clonotype. This chain links TRBV12-3 or TRBV12-4 with TRBJ2-7, with 9 bases aligning to TRBD1. The CDR3 runs 14 residues. With 7 bases clipped from V and 3 bases from J, the junction kept 7 bases outside the gene matches. CDR3 region: CASKLQGASYEQYF. The CDR3 nucleotides read TGTGCCAGCAAATTACAGGGGGCGAGCTACGAGCAGTACTTC.

This clonotype has a count of ten or more. V gene TRBV27 combines with J gene TRBJ2-7; the match to TRBD1 covers 11 bases. V lost 3 bases to trimming and J lost 2 bases; unmatched junction nucleotides: 3. CDR1 MNHEY and CDR2 SMNVEV come from the germline V gene (reference sequence). This CDR3 has 15 residues. This chain's CDR3 is CASSLGTGGTYEQYF. CDR3 nucleotides: TGTGCCAGCAGTTTGGGGACAGGGGGAACCTACGAGCAGTACTTC.

The chain joins TRBV3-1 to TRBJ1-1; TRBD1 matches at 7 bases. CDR1 is LGHDT, CDR2 YNNKEL, per germline (reference sequence). The CDR3 runs to 15 residues. V shed 5 bases, J shed 1 base, and the junction held 7 bases outside the gene matches. The DNA of the CDR3 is TGTGCCAGCAGCTTCCGACGACAGGGGAACACTGAAGCTTTCTTT. Amino acid sequence: CASSFRRQGNTEAFF.

V usage is TRBV4-3 and J usage is TRBJ2-4, with unresolved D. V shed 4 bases and J shed 1 base, with 17 bases lying between them. This CDR3 region has 17 residues. CDR1 is LGHNA, CDR2 YSLEER, per germline. The CDR3: CASSPLPPGSAKNIQYF. The CDR3 DNA reads as TGCGCCAGCAGCCCTTTGCCCCCAGGCTCGGCCAAAAACATTCAGTACTTC.

The chain carries TRBV10-3 and TRBJ2-3; D remains unclear. Germline V CDR1 and CDR2: ENHRY, SYGVKD. The CDR3 loop spans 13 amino acids. V lost 6 bases, J lost 5 bases, and 12 bases lay in between. CDR3 region: CAISHELKDTQYF. In nucleotides, the CDR3 is TGTGCCATCAGCCACGAGCTAAAAGATACGCAGTATTTT.

A few counts support this clonotype. DNA for the CDR3: TGTGCCACAAAATTCGCGGGGACGAACTATGGCTACACCTTC. Protein product: CATKFAGTNYGYTF. The V call is TRBV6-2 or TRBV6-3, the J call TRBJ1-2; D is possibly TRBD1 (5 bases). Germline assignment: CDR1 MNHEY and CDR2 SVGEGT. Trimming took 10 bases from V and 2 from J, leaving 17 bases between them. The CDR3 is 14 amino acids.